This T cell receptor beta chain originates from a study of blood T cell repertoires in COVID-19. Sequenced by immunoSEQ multiplex PCR; TCRdb stores in-frame clones only, minus some. The sample has about 230,000 clones, about nine tenths seen once. The sample taken for sequencing was peripheral blood. The TCR comes from a woman aged 55-69 years with acute or convalescent COVID-19.

This CDR3 reads CASSPRDNWSIRWVYNSPLHF. The CDR3 DNA reads TGTGCCAGCAGCCCGAGGGACAACTGGTCTATCAGGTGGGTCTATAATTCACCCCTCCACTTT. V is TRBV6-7 and J is TRBJ1-6, with D maybe TRBD1 (6 bases). TRBV6-7 is identified as an open reading frame with a role that is uncertain. Between the trimmed V and J ends, which lost 6 bases and 3 bases, there was a span of 30 bases. The CDR3 sequence is 21 residues long.